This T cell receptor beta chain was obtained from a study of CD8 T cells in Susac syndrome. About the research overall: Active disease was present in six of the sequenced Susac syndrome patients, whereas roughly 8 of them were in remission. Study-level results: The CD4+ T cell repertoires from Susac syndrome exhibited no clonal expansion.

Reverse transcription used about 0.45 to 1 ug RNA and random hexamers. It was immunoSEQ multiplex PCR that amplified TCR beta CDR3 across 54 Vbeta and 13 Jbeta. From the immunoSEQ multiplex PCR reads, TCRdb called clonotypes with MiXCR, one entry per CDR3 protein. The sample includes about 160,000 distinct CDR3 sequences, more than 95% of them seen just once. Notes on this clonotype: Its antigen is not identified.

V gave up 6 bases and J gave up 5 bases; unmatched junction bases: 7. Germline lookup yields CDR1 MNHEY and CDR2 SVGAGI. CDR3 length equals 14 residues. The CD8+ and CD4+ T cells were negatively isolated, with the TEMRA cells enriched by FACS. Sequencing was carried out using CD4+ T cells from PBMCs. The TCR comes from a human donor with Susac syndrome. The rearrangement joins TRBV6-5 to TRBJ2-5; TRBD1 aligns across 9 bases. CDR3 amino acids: CASSPGTGIETQYF. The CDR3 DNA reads TGTGCCAGCAGCCCCGGGACAGGGATCGAGACCCAGTACTTC.